A selection of T cell receptor beta chains follows, all from one sample in a study of PD-L1 blockade in urothelial cancer. TCRdb's copy holds only in-frame clones and misses some; the assay was immunoSEQ multiplex PCR. This sample has some 53,000 clones, with roughly 77% found just once. The source material was PBMCs, sampled around atezolizumab (anti-PD-L1) treatment. The receptors derive from a man between 65 and 85 years old with urothelial cancer. Each CDR3 is given with its conserved first and last residue. Each record gives: D gene, V gene, J gene, clone size, CDR3 protein, CDR3 DNA. D genes are given only for firm matches. The size entry is marked missing in some rows and otherwise reads once, few, many or a size class.

>TRBD1|TRBV19|TRBJ1-5|NA
CASRDRQGSNQPQHF
TGTGCCAGTAGGGACCGACAGGGAAGCAATCAGCCCCAGCATTTT
>NA|TRBV28|TRBJ2-1|NA
CASSQTRYEQFF
TGTGCCAGCAGCCAGACTAGATATGAGCAGTTCTTC
>TRBD1|TRBV28|TRBJ1-1|NA
CASSLDRGTEAFF
TGTGCCAGCAGTTTGGACAGGGGGACTGAAGCTTTCTTT
>TRBD1|TRBV6-6|TRBJ1-4|NA
CASKGQGASEKLFF
TGTGCCAGCAAGGGACAGGGGGCGAGTGAAAAACTGTTTTTT
>TRBD2|TRBV7-8|TRBJ2-3|NA
CATGAGPTDTQYF
TGTGCCACCGGAGCGGGGCCCACGGATACGCAGTATTTT
>TRBD2|TRBV18|TRBJ2-3|once
CASSKELAGESDTQYF
TGTGCCAGCTCGAAGGAACTAGCGGGAGAGTCAGATACGCAGTATTTT
>TRBD1|TRBV2|TRBJ1-5|NA
CASSERQGHNQPQHF
TGTGCCAGCAGTGAAAGACAGGGGCATAATCAGCCCCAGCATTTT
>NA|TRBV7-2|TRBJ2-2|NA
CASSLDSSGTGELFF
TGTGCCAGCAGCTTGGATAGCTCTGGGACCGGGGAGCTGTTTTTT
>NA|TRBV21-1|TRBJ2-7|once
CASSKELAGGPRALYEQYF
TGTGCCAGCAGCAAAGAACTAGCGGGAGGGCCCCGGGCCCTCTACGAGCAGTACTTC
>NA|TRBV27|TRBJ2-3|NA
CASSESSTDTQYF
TGTGCCAGCAGTGAGTCTAGCACAGATACGCAGTATTTT
>NA|TRBV21-1|TRBJ1-3|few
CASLWTGREAGNTIYF
TGTGCCAGCCTATGGACAGGGAGGGAAGCTGGAAACACCATATATTTT
>NA|TRBV18|TRBJ2-7|few
CASSPEGGVYEQYF
TGTGCCAGCTCACCGGAGGGTGGGGTTTACGAGCAGTACTTC
>NA|TRBV6-5|TRBJ2-7|few
CASSPLEGVGYEQYF
TGTGCCAGCAGCCCACTTGAGGGCGTCGGCTACGAGCAGTACTTC
>NA|TRBV5-4|TRBJ1-1|NA
CASSSYRRNTEAFF
TGTGCCAGCAGCTCCTACAGGAGGAACACTGAAGCTTTCTTT
>TRBD1|TRBV7-2|TRBJ2-2|NA
CASSRDSDSGELFF
TGTGCCAGCAGCCGGGACAGCGACAGCGGGGAGCTGTTTTTT
>TRBD2|TRBV4-1|TRBJ2-7|NA
CASSGTSGVLYEQYF
TGCGCCAGCAGCGGAACTAGCGGGGTATTGTACGAGCAGTACTTC
>NA|TRBV28|TRBJ1-4|NA
CASRSTGSTNEKLFF
TGTGCCAGCAGGTCCACGGGGTCGACTAATGAAAAACTGTTTTTT
>NA|TRBV27|TRBJ2-2|NA
CAIRGGQSHTGELFF
TGTGCCATCAGGGGGGGACAGAGTCACACCGGGGAGCTGTTTTTT
>NA|TRBV11-2|TRBJ1-2|NA
CASSSRAADGYTF
TGTGCCAGCAGCTCGAGGGCGGCGGATGGCTACACCTTC
>NA|TRBV6-6|TRBJ1-1|few
CASSSFSPGYTEAFF
TGTGCCAGCAGTTCCTTCTCTCCAGGGTACACTGAAGCTTTCTTT
>NA|TRBV18|TRBJ1-6|NA
CASSPTGWDSPLHF
TGTGCCAGCTCACCGACAGGTTGGGATTCACCCCTCCACTTT
>NA|TRBV28|TRBJ1-2|few
CASSLSDVFRDGYTF
TGTGCCAGCAGTTTATCAGACGTTTTTCGGGATGGCTACACCTTC
>NA|TRBV28|TRBJ1-2|NA
CASSPGGNVIYGYTF
TGTGCCAGCAGCCCGGGGGGGAACGTAATATATGGCTACACCTTC
>TRBD1|TRBV5-1|TRBJ2-7|NA
CASSRPGQGEQYF
TGCGCCAGCAGTCGTCCGGGACAGGGGGAGCAGTACTTC
>NA|TRBV30|TRBJ1-1|few
CAWSVRGTVGTEAFF
TGTGCCTGGAGTGTAAGAGGAACCGTGGGCACTGAAGCTTTCTTT
>NA|TRBV4-3|TRBJ1-2|once
CASSPSTGANYGYTF
TGCGCCAGCAGCCCCAGCACGGGGGCTAACTATGGCTACACCTTC
>TRBD2|TRBV7-2|TRBJ2-5|NA
CASSRAGGGVTETQYF
TGTGCCAGCAGCCGAGCGGGGGGCGGGGTGACGGAGACCCAGTACTTC